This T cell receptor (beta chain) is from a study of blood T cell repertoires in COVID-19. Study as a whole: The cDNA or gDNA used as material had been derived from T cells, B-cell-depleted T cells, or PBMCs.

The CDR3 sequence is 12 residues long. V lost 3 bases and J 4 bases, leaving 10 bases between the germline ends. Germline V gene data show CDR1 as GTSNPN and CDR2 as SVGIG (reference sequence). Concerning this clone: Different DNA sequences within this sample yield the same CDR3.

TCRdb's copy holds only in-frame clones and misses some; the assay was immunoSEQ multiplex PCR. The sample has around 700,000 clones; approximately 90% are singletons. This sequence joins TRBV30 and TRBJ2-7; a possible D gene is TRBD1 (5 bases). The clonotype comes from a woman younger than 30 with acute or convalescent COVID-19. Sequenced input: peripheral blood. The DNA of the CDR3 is TGTGCCTGGAGCCTGACAGATTACGAGCAGTACTTC. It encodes CAWSLTDYEQYF.